These T cell receptor beta chains were read from a single sample in a study of T cell clonotyping in hematopoietic cell transplantation. Some clones are missing from TCRdb's copy, which holds only in-frame ones; the method was immunoSEQ multiplex PCR. The table includes tens of thousands of clones, around 94% detected once. Sequencing was performed on peripheral blood mononuclear cells. The receptors here all came from a woman aged 45 to 65 in good health. Some clones in this sample may be carry-over from other donors' samples. CDR3s include the opening cysteine and the closing phenylalanine or tryptophan. The D gene is left open where the match is weak. Rows give clone size only sometimes, using once, few, many, or a class for an expanded clone.

d_call clone_size j_call v_call cdr3_nt cdr3_aa
TRBD1 . TRBJ1-2 TRBV19 TGTGCCAGTAGGTCCGGGGGACAGGCGATGAACCTCTATGGCTACACCTTC CASRSGGQAMNLYGYTF
TRBD1 . TRBJ1-6 TRBV19 TGTGCCAGTCCTAGACAGGGATCACCCCTCCACTTT CASPRQGSPLHF
TRBD1 . TRBJ1-2 TRBV9 TGTGCCAGCAGCGTAGCTACGGGGACAGGGGACTACACCTTC CASSVATGTGDYTF
. . TRBJ1-2 TRBV6-1 TGTGCCAGCAGGGTGGGGACCGCCTCCTCTGCTGGCTACACCTTC CASRVGTASSAGYTF
TRBD2 . TRBJ2-1 TRBV11-2 TGTGCCAGCAGCTTAGTATTATTAGCGGGGGGGCAGTTCTTC CASSLVLLAGGQFF
. . TRBJ2-3 TRBV5-1 TGCGCCAGCAGGTCCGGGACTCACACAGATACGCAGTATTTT CASRSGTHTDTQYF
TRBD2 few TRBJ2-5 TRBV6-1 TGTGCCAGCAGTGAAGAAGCGGGGGGGCAAGAGACCCAGTACTTC CASSEEAGGQETQYF
TRBD1 . TRBJ1-2 TRBV7-9 TGTGCCAGCAGCTTAGGGGGACAGGAGGCTAACTATGGCTACACCTTC CASSLGGQEANYGYTF
. . TRBJ2-3 TRBV5-1 TGCGCCAGCAGCTTGAATGGGGCGGGCAGCACAGATACGCAGTATTTT CASSLNGAGSTDTQYF
. . TRBJ1-2 TRBV9 TGTGCCAGCAGCGTGGCGGACCGTAACTATGGCTACACCTTC CASSVADRNYGYTF
TRBD1 . TRBJ2-3 TRBV7-6 TGTGCCAGCAGCCCCCGACAGGGTGAGGAGCCAGATACGCAGTATTTT CASSPRQGEEPDTQYF
. once TRBJ1-2 TRBV5-6 TGTGCCAGCAGCAAAAAAACGGCGGGGCCGTGGGCCTCCAATGGCTACACCTTC CASSKKTAGPWASNGYTF
. . TRBJ2-2 TRBV29-1 TGCAGCGTCAGAGACCCAGGGGCAAACACCGGGGAGCTGTTTTTT CSVRDPGANTGELFF
. . TRBJ1-6 TRBV5-6 TGTGCCAGCAGCTCAAAGACGGTAAATTCACCCCTCCACTTT CASSSKTVNSPLHF
. . TRBJ2-3 TRBV27 TGTGCCAGCAGTAGGACTCCTCAATCTAGCACAGATACGCAGTATTTT CASSRTPQSSTDTQYF
. . TRBJ2-2 TRBV7-3 TGTGCCAGCAGCCCTGCCAGGGGGAACACCGGGGAGCTGTTTTTT CASSPARGNTGELFF
. once TRBJ1-2 TRBV5-6 TGTGCCAGCAGCTTAGGGTTCGGCTACACCTTC CASSLGFGYTF
TRBD2 . TRBJ2-2 TRBV15 TGTGCCACCTCACTAGCGGGGGGGTCCACCGGGGAGCTGTTTTTT CATSLAGGSTGELFF
. . TRBJ1-1 TRBV7-9 TGTGCCAGCAGCGCCCGTGGGGACGGGACCACTGAAGCTTTCTTT CASSARGDGTTEAFF
TRBD1 . TRBJ1-1 TRBV7-6 TGTGCCAGCAGCTCCGGACAGGCGAACACTGAAGCTTTCTTT CASSSGQANTEAFF
. . TRBJ2-3 TRBV19 TGTGCCAGCGGGCAGGGAGCGGGCACAGATACGCAGTATTTT CASGQGAGTDTQYF
TRBD1 once TRBJ1-4 TRBV7-2 TGTGCCAGCAGCTCGGCCGGACAGGGTGAAAAACTGTTTTTT CASSSAGQGEKLFF
TRBD1 . TRBJ2-7 TRBV5-1 TGCGCCAGCAGCGGCGGGACAGGGTCCTACGAGCAGTACTTC CASSGGTGSYEQYF
TRBD2 . TRBJ2-7 TRBV14 TGTGCCAGCAGCCAAGCGGGGGGGGTTTACGAGCAGTACTTC CASSQAGGVYEQYF
. . TRBJ2-2 TRBV7-2 TGTGCCAGCACCGGTGTCCCCTACACCGGGGAGCTGTTTTTT CASTGVPYTGELFF
TRBD1 . TRBJ2-3 TRBV28 TGTGCCAGCAGTTTAATTGGGACAGGGGGCGACGTAGATACGCAGTATTTT CASSLIGTGGDVDTQYF
. . TRBJ1-1 TRBV7-9 TGTGCCATCGGGGGGATGAACACTGAAGCTTTCTTT CAIGGMNTEAFF
. . TRBJ1-2 TRBV4-2 TGTGCCAGCAGCCAAGAGGACGGACCTAACTATGGCTACACCTTC CASSQEDGPNYGYTF
. . TRBJ1-6 TRBV19 TGTGCCAGTAGCGGATCAGACTATAATTCACCCCTCCACTTT CASSGSDYNSPLHF
. . TRBJ2-7 TRBV6-1 TGTGCCACCGGGCCGAGCGCCGAGCAGTACTTC CATGPSAEQYF
. . TRBJ1-2 TRBV28 TGTGCCAGCAAAAACCCCCTTAACTATGGCTACACCTTC CASKNPLNYGYTF
TRBD1 . TRBJ2-7 TRBV6-5 TGTGCCAGCAGTTACGGCCTCGGGACAGTCCTGAGCGAGCAGTACTTC CASSYGLGTVLSEQYF
. . TRBJ2-5 TRBV4-2 TGTGCCAGCAGTGCAACGTTAGGCGCCCAAGAGACCCAGTACTTC CASSATLGAQETQYF
. . TRBJ1-3 TRBV5-6 TGTGCCAGCAGCCGGTCACGGGGGCTTGGAAACACCATATATTTT CASSRSRGLGNTIYF
. . TRBJ1-2 TRBV7-2 TGTGCCAGCAGCTTATCGTTTGGAAACTATGGCTACACCTTC CASSLSFGNYGYTF
. . TRBJ1-2 TRBV4-3 TGCGCCAGCAGCCAAGATCTGGGTTGGACCTATGGCTACACCTTC CASSQDLGWTYGYTF
. . TRBJ1-2 TRBV5-5 TGTGCCAGCAGCTTGGCTGGGGACGGTGGCTACACCTTC CASSLAGDGGYTF
. . TRBJ1-5 TRBV28 TGTGCCACCCTGACACGGATGTTAGGGCCCCAGCATTTT CATLTRMLGPQHF
. . TRBJ1-1 TRBV6-5 TGTGCCAGCACCATGGACAGGAACACTGAAGCTTTCTTT CASTMDRNTEAFF
. . TRBJ2-3 TRBV7-2 TGTGCCAGCAGCTCTCAGGTTACAGATACGCAGTATTTT CASSSQVTDTQYF
TRBD2 . TRBJ2-7 TRBV5-1 TGCGCCAGCAGCGTTGGAGTTACTAGCGGCGAAACCTACGAGCAGTACTTC CASSVGVTSGETYEQYF
. . TRBJ1-6 TRBV27 TGTGCCAGCAGTTCATTGCGGGACACCCACTATAATTCACCCCTCCACTTT CASSSLRDTHYNSPLHF
. . TRBJ2-1 TRBV19 TGTGCCAGTAAGTCGGGCTTGGCAGGGGTCAATGAGCAGTTCTTC CASKSGLAGVNEQFF
. . TRBJ2-3 TRBV30 TGTGCCTGGAGTGTTGGAGGGGTTGATACGCAGTATTTT CAWSVGGVDTQYF
. . TRBJ1-1 TRBV29-1 TGCAGCGTTGAAAAGGGGATGACTGAAGCTTTCTTT CSVEKGMTEAFF
. . TRBJ2-5 TRBV11-3 TGTGCCAGCAGCTACCGCCAAGAGACCCAGTACTTC CASSYRQETQYF
. . TRBJ1-4 TRBV5-4 TGTGCCAGCAGGGACGTGAAGGGGAGAGTGTTTTTT CASRDVKGRVFF
. . TRBJ2-3 TRBV19 TGTGCCAGTAGTATGCAAGGGATCACAGATACGCAGTATTTT CASSMQGITDTQYF
. . TRBJ2-5 TRBV11-3 TGTGCCAGCAGCTTAGGGGGCAGCCAAGAGACCCAGTACTTC CASSLGGSQETQYF
. . TRBJ2-7 TRBV18 TGTGCCAGCTCAACGTCAGGGGGGACCTACGAGCAGTACTTC CASSTSGGTYEQYF
. . TRBJ2-3 TRBV11-3 TGTGCCAGCAGCCCAGGGGGGACCTCCTCGGATACGCAGTATTTT CASSPGGTSSDTQYF
. . TRBJ2-2 TRBV6-1 TGTGCCAGCAGCCTCCTGGAGGGGTCCGGGGAGCTGTTTTTT CASSLLEGSGELFF